These 21 T cell receptor beta chains share one sample of origin, sequenced in a study of post-analysis software for immune sequencing data (dated by TCRdb to about 2015). Points the paper makes about the study in general: Roughly 5 TRBV segments, including TRBV5-6, TRBV5-1 and TRBV20-1, were significantly more frequent in patients than controls.

No antigen has been identified for these receptors. Library preparation was by PCR. Sequencing was performed on an Illumina HiSeq 2500. To reduce PCR and sequencing biases, unique molecular identifiers were incorporated into the TCR beta cDNA libraries. Through fastp at Q25 and MiXCR, TCRdb rebuilt clones from the public reads, retaining in-frame beta chains. Each record represents a unique CDR3 protein, reported with the most common genes and DNA among its rows. Recorded for this sample are hundreds of thousands of distinct CDR3 sequences; roughly 30% of them occurred a single time. The leading ten clones occupy approximately 0.55% of the sample. The sequencing input was blood. These receptors were taken from a girl aged 10 to 17 with multiple sclerosis.

This clonotype was recorded a few times. The CDR3 region has the DNA TGCGCCAGCAGCTTCGGGCAGACGAACACTGAAGCTTTCTTT. It specifies CASSFGQTNTEAFF. This sequence joins TRBV5-1 and TRBJ1-1; D unclear. The ends were cut back, 2 bases at V and 1 base at J, with 9 bases in the middle. Germline CDR1 and CDR2: SGHRS and YFSETQ. The CDR3 runs 14 residues.

The chain combines TRBV12-3 or TRBV12-4 with TRBJ1-2, with D perhaps TRBD1 (5 bases). This CDR3 has 14 amino acids. CDR3 sequence: CTTDDRPPLYGYTF. In nucleotides, the CDR3 is TGTACCACCGACGACAGACCTCCTCTCTATGGCTACACCTTC.

The J gene is TRBJ2-1, the V gene TRBV24-1; D unresolved. Between the trimmed V and J ends, which lost 5 bases and 14 bases, there was a span of 18 bases. In germline, CDR1 is KGHDR, CDR2 SFDVKD. The CDR3 contains 13 residues. The CDR3 bases are TGTGCCACCAGTGGAGTTAGGAGCCAGCCGAAGTTCTTC. The encoded protein is CATSGVRSQPKFF.

Remarks on this clonotype: A clone one base away is much larger, so this may be a read error. The CDR3 DNA sequence: TGTGCCAGCAGCCAACTCAGGGGGGCCAAAAACATTCAGTACTTC. Protein sequence: CASSQLRGAKNIQYF. The chain uses TRBV7-8 and TRBJ2-4; TRBD1 aligns across 7 bases. CDR1 is SGHVS, CDR2 FQNEAQ, per germline. Trimming removed 5 bases from V and 1 base from J; junction bases left unmatched: 5. CDR3 length equals 15 residues. Full variable domain (remainder filled in from reference TRBV7-8 and TRBJ2-4): GAGVSQSPRYKVAKRGQDVALRCDPISGHVSLFWYQQALGQGPEFLTYFQNEAQLDKSGLPSDRFFAERPEGSVSTLKIQRTQQEDSAVYLCASSQLRGAKNIQYFGAGTRLSVL.

This clonotype has only a few counts. The CDR3 bases are TGTGCCAGCAGCTTGGGACAGGGGTTCGGCTACGAGCAGTACTTC. Protein sequence: CASSLGQGFGYEQYF. V gene TRBV7-9 combines with J gene TRBJ2-7, with 10 positions matching TRBD1. Per the germline V gene, CDR1 is SEHNR and CDR2 is FQNEAQ (reference sequence). This CDR3 is 15 amino acids long. V gave up 3 bases and J gave up 3 bases; unmatched junction bases: 5. The variable domain in full, with the rest retrieved from reference TRBV7-9 and TRBJ2-7, is DTGVSQNPRHKITKRGQNVTFRCDPISEHNRLYWYRQTLGQGPEFLTYFQNEAQLEKSRLLSDRFSAERPKGSFSTLEIQRTEQGDSAMYLCASSLGQGFGYEQYFGPGTRLTVT.

This clonotype was seen repeatedly, ten times or more. At one end the junction does not follow the germline gene, possibly because of a read error. The CDR3 loop is CASSLGAQETQYF. Here the CDR3 DNA reads TGTGCCAGCAGCTTAGGAGCTCAAGAGACCCAGTACTTC. The rearrangement uses TRBV5-1 and TRBJ2-5; D not certain. The CDR3 has 13 residues. Germline V gene data show CDR1 as SGHRS and CDR2 as YFSETQ.

In regard to this clonotype: At one of its ends the junction is not consistent with the germline gene, which may arise from a read error. J is TRBJ2-7 and V is TRBV20-1, with TRBD2 matching over 9 bases. In germline, CDR1 is DFQATT, CDR2 SNEGSKA (reference sequence). CDR3 length: 14 residues. CDR3 DNA: TGCAGTGCTAGAGAAGGCGGGAGGGCCTACGAGCAGTGCTTC. Its protein is CSAREGGRAYEQCF.

The rearrangement links TRBV28 to TRBJ1-5; weak D call: TRBD1 (5 bases). Germline values: CDR1 MDHEN, CDR2 SYDVKM. Trimming removed 8 bases from V and 2 bases from J, with 13 bases in between. The CDR3 contains 14 residues. The CDR3 loop reads CASARGSGNQPQHF. In DNA, the CDR3 is TGTGCCAGCGCTAGGGGTAGCGGCAATCAGCCCCAGCATTTT.

The V and J genes are TRBV28 and TRBJ2-7, with 7 bases identical to TRBD1. The trim removed 5 bases at V and 2 bases at J, leaving 9 bases unmatched. This CDR3 is built from 15 residues. Germline CDR1 and CDR2: MDHEN and SYDVKM. CDR3 sequence: CASSPRQGGAYEQYF. The CDR3 DNA reads TGTGCCAGCAGTCCCCGACAGGGTGGCGCCTACGAGCAGTACTTC.

The V and J genes are TRBV12-3 or TRBV12-4 and TRBJ2-5, with TRBD1 as a possible D gene (5 bases). CDR3 size: 11 residues. Trimming removed 5 bases from V and 13 bases from J, with 14 bases in between. The CDR3 bases are TGTGCCAGCAGTCAGGGAACAAGCTCGTACTTC. Amino acid sequence: CASSQGTSSYF.

The table lists this clonotype with a few counts. CDR3 protein: CASSRGGSATNEKLFF. The CDR3 DNA follows: TGTGCCAGCAGTCGAGGGGGGTCCGCAACTAATGAAAAACTGTTTTTT. The J gene is TRBJ1-4, the V gene TRBV28, with TRBD1 as a possible D gene (6 bases). The CDR3 runs 16 residues. Trimming pared 5 bases from V and 0 bases from J, leaving 13 bases between. Germline lookup yields CDR1 MDHEN and CDR2 SYDVKM.

This clonotype showed up just once. The chain joins TRBV3-1 to TRBJ2-3, with D perhaps TRBD2 (6 bases). CDR1 and CDR2 from the germline V gene are LGHDT and YNNKEL (reference sequence). CDR3 length: 16 amino acids. V was cut by 1 base and J by 1 base, with 12 bases left in between. CDR3 sequence reads: CASSQGDSLRTDTQYF. The CDR3 region has the DNA TGTGCCAGCAGCCAAGGGGACTCCCTACGCACAGATACGCAGTATTTT.

The table lists this clonotype with a few counts. The CDR3 loop reads CASSQDHPRTTGYTF. The CDR3 nucleotides are TGCGCCAGCAGCCAAGATCACCCGCGGACAACTGGCTACACCTTC. The chain employs TRBV4-1 and TRBJ1-2; the D gene is possibly TRBD1 (5 bases). Germline assignment: CDR1 MGHRA and CDR2 YSYEKL. V gave up 0 bases and J gave up 7 bases, with 15 bases separating them. CDR3 length: 15 residues.

A few counts support this clonotype. The chain couples TRBV15 to TRBJ1-5; the D is unclear. Trimming cost V 1 base and J 7 bases, with 17 bases left between them. The CDR3 loop spans 16 amino acids. Per the germline V gene, CDR1 is LNHNV and CDR2 is YYDKDF (reference sequence). The CDR3 loop is CATSRVADRSEQPQHF. The CDR3 nucleotides read TGTGCCACCAGCAGAGTTGCGGACCGAAGTGAGCAGCCCCAGCATTTT.

The CDR3 protein is CASSFPESERRTDTQYF. In nucleotides, the CDR3 is TGTGCCAGCAGCTTCCCCGAAAGCGAGCGTCGCACAGATACGCAGTATTTT. The J gene is TRBJ2-3, the V gene TRBV11-2; D not resolved. Deletions cut 3 bases from V and 1 base from J, with 17 bases between. CDR1 SGHAT and CDR2 FQNNGV come from the germline V gene. This CDR3 is built from 17 residues.

This clonotype was detected ten times or more. The chain couples TRBV5-1 to TRBJ2-6, with D maybe TRBD1 (6 bases). The germline V and J ends were trimmed by 2 bases and 0 bases, with 9 bases remaining between them. CDR3 length equals 16 residues. Germline assignment: CDR1 SGHRS and CDR2 YFSETQ. This CDR3 reads CASSLTGTSGANVLTF. The DNA for the CDR3 is TGCGCCAGCAGCTTAACAGGGACCTCTGGGGCCAACGTCCTGACTTTC.

Only a few counts were recorded for this clonotype. The rearrangement links TRBV29-1 to TRBJ2-7; 12 bases are a match to TRBD1. CDR3 length equals 16 residues. V was pared by 2 bases and J by 4 bases, with 9 bases of the junction left unmatched. Germline CDR1 is SQVTM and CDR2 is ANQGSEA. Here the CDR3 reads CSVELPGQGAAYEQYF. In nucleotides, the CDR3 is TGCAGCGTTGAATTGCCGGGACAGGGGGCAGCGTACGAGCAGTACTTC.

With respect to this clonotype: Being one base from a much bigger clone, this may be a read error. The V gene is TRBV12-3 or TRBV12-4, the J gene TRBJ2-3; tentative D call: TRBD1 (5 bases). The CDR3 is 15 amino acids. The CDR3 region is CASSLETQGTDAQYF. CDR3 nucleotide sequence: TGTGCCAGCAGTTTAGAGACCCAGGGAACAGATGCGCAGTATTTT.

This clonotype has a handful of counts. The chain employs TRBV7-9 and TRBJ2-7; no clear D. The CDR3 loop spans 16 amino acids. The germline V gene encodes CDR1 SEHNR and CDR2 FQNEAQ (reference sequence). V lost 3 bases and J 2 bases, leaving 17 bases between the germline ends. The CDR3 reads CASSLSVGIGAYEQYF. The CDR3 DNA reads as TGTGCCAGCAGCTTGTCTGTAGGGATAGGCGCCTACGAGCAGTACTTC.

V usage is TRBV20-1 and J usage is TRBJ2-7, with TRBD1 matching 9 bases. Trimming removed 6 bases from V and 3 bases from J; junction bases left unmatched: 6. Germline CDR1 reads DFQATT; CDR2 reads SNEGSKA (reference sequence). The CDR3 is 13 amino acids. The CDR3 spells CSARQGGDYEQYF. CDR3 nucleotides: TGCAGTGCACGACAGGGGGGAGACTACGAGCAGTACTTC.

The chain links TRBV6-6 to TRBJ1-2; D is ambiguous. Germline V gene sequence: CDR1 MNHNY, CDR2 SVGAGI (reference sequence). This CDR3 region has 13 residues. Trimming removed 5 bases from V and 2 bases from J, with 9 bases in between. CDR3 amino acids: CASSADGNYGYTF. The CDR3 DNA reads as TGTGCCAGCAGTGCCGACGGAAACTATGGCTACACCTTC.